Listed below are T cell receptor beta chains from one sample, sequenced in a study of Graves' ophthalmopathy and Graves' hyperthyroidism. TCRdb fed the multiplex PCR reads into MiXCR, producing one record per CDR3 protein. This table has around 660,000 distinct CDR3 sequences, roughly two fifths appearing once. The material sequenced was peripheral blood. These receptors were collected from an adult man with Graves' ophthalmopathy. Both conserved end residues are part of each CDR3. D genes are given only for firm matches. Size is omitted from some rows. Given values are once, few, many or a class for expanded clones.

j_call d_call clone_size v_call cdr3_aa cdr3_nt
TRBJ1-1 . . TRBV18 CASSPGNAMNTEAFF TGTGCCAGCTCACCAGGGAACGCAATGAACACTGAAGCTTTCTTT
TRBJ2-2 TRBD2 . TRBV19 CASSPKELGLVKPGELFF TGTGCCAGTAGTCCCAAGGAATTGGGACTAGTCAAACCCGGGGAGCTGTTTTTT
TRBJ1-1 TRBD1 few TRBV12-3/TRBV12-4 CASSLVLNRGCAFF TGTGCCAGCAGTTTAGTACTTAACAGGGGGTGCGCTTTCTTT
TRBJ2-7 . . TRBV2 CASSVWGRERFDSYEQYF TGTGCCAGCAGCGTCTGGGGAAGGGAGAGGTTTGATTCCTACGAGCAGTACTTC
TRBJ1-4 TRBD1 many TRBV7-9 CASSLALESETGFLKLFF TGTGCCAGCAGCTTAGCTCTGGAGTCCGAGACAGGGTTTTTAAAACTGTTTTTT
TRBJ1-2 . . TRBV7-2 CASSPLAGRRNYGYTF TGTGCCAGCAGCCCCCTAGCGGGCAGACGTAACTATGGCTACACCTTC
TRBJ2-5 . . TRBV5-1 CASSDRGWETQYF TGCGCCAGCAGCGACCGGGGGTGGGAGACCCAGTACTTC
TRBJ2-2 . many TRBV7-2 CASSLPDGELFF TGTGCCAGCAGCCTCCCAGACGGGGAGCTGTTTTTT
TRBJ1-2 TRBD1 . TRBV5-5 CASSLPTRTGFGYTF TGTGCCAGCAGCTTGCCCACAAGGACAGGTTTTGGCTACACCTTC
TRBJ2-1 . . TRBV2 CASKRDRTMVEQFF TGTGCCAGCAAGAGGGACCGCACGATGGTTGAGCAGTTCTTC
TRBJ2-5 . many TRBV7-3 CASSLGQGISETQYF TGTGCCAGCAGCTTAGGGCAGGGGATTTCGGAGACCCAGTACTTC
TRBJ2-5 . . TRBV29-1 CSVTTGRAETQYF TGCAGCGTTACAACAGGAAGAGCTGAGACCCAGTACTTC
TRBJ1-5 . . TRBV29-1 CSLEGDAQPQHF TGCAGCTTGGAAGGCGATGCTCAGCCCCAGCATTTT
TRBJ1-2 . many TRBV7-2 CASSLMGIGYTF TGTGCCAGCAGCTTAATGGGAATAGGCTACACCTTC
TRBJ1-2 . . TRBV29-1 CSVERSDYGYTF TGCAGCGTTGAACGCTCAGACTATGGCTACACCTTC
TRBJ2-7 . . TRBV9 CASSVADLSYEQYF TGTGCCAGCAGCGTAGCGGATCTCTCCTACGAGCAGTACTTC
TRBJ1-6 TRBD1 . TRBV7-9 CASSRTGQGANSPLHF TGTGCCAGCAGCCGGACGGGACAGGGAGCTAATTCACCCCTCCACTTT
TRBJ1-2 . . TRBV10-3 CAISESGGVYGYTF TGTGCCATCAGTGAGAGCGGGGGAGTCTATGGCTACACCTTC
TRBJ2-7 TRBD2 . TRBV14 CASSRGGGRSYEQYF TGTGCCAGCAGCCGGGGCGGGGGGCGGTCCTACGAGCAGTACTTC
TRBJ1-2 . . TRBV6-5 CASSERDGYTF TGTGCCAGCAGTGAGAGGGATGGCTACACCTTC
TRBJ1-2 . . TRBV10-3 CASSPLEGLAYGYTF TGTGCCAGCAGTCCCCTCGAGGGGCTGGCGTATGGCTACACCTTC
TRBJ1-5 . . TRBV7-9 CASSLSGTDQPQHF TGTGCCAGCAGCTTATCAGGGACGGATCAGCCCCAGCATTTT
TRBJ2-7 TRBD1 . TRBV12-5 CASGLGQGPYEQYF TGTGCTAGTGGTTTGGGACAGGGACCCTACGAGCAGTACTTC
TRBJ1-1 . . TRBV20-1 CSAKQGSAFF TGCAGTGCAAAGCAGGGGAGCGCTTTCTTT
TRBJ2-1 TRBD2 . TRBV2 CASEIAGTSGDNEQFF TGTGCCAGCGAAATAGCGGGAACTAGCGGGGACAATGAGCAGTTCTTC
TRBJ2-7 . many TRBV12-3/TRBV12-4 CASRRYQGRSYEQYF TGTGCCAGCAGACGGTATCAGGGGAGGTCCTACGAGCAGTACTTC
TRBJ1-5 TRBD1 . TRBV24-1 CATSDEGTGHQPQHF TGTGCCACCAGTGATGAGGGGACAGGGCATCAGCCCCAGCATTTT
TRBJ1-4 TRBD1 few TRBV7-9 CASSSGQDNEKLFF TGTGCCAGCAGCTCCGGACAGGATAATGAAAAACTGTTTTTT
TRBJ2-7 TRBD1 many TRBV11-2 CASSLWAGQGTYEQYF TGTGCCAGCAGCTTATGGGCGGGACAGGGGACCTACGAGCAGTACTTC
TRBJ1-5 TRBD1 . TRBV29-1 CSVANPTGESNQPQHF TGCAGCGTTGCTAACCCGACAGGGGAGAGCAATCAGCCCCAGCATTTT
TRBJ1-1 TRBD1 . TRBV4-3 CASSQETGEVTEAFF TGCGCCAGCAGCCAAGAGACAGGGGAAGTCACTGAAGCTTTCTTT
TRBJ1-1 TRBD1 few TRBV12-3/TRBV12-4 CASSSTGALTEAFF TGTGCCAGCAGTTCCACAGGGGCTCTAACTGAAGCTTTCTTT
TRBJ2-7 . few TRBV4-3 CASSQAALPAYEQYF TGCGCCAGCAGCCAAGCTGCCTTACCAGCCTACGAGCAGTACTTC
TRBJ1-5 . many TRBV28 CASSSHGGSNQPQHF TGTGCCAGCAGTTCACACGGGGGGAGCAATCAGCCCCAGCATTTT